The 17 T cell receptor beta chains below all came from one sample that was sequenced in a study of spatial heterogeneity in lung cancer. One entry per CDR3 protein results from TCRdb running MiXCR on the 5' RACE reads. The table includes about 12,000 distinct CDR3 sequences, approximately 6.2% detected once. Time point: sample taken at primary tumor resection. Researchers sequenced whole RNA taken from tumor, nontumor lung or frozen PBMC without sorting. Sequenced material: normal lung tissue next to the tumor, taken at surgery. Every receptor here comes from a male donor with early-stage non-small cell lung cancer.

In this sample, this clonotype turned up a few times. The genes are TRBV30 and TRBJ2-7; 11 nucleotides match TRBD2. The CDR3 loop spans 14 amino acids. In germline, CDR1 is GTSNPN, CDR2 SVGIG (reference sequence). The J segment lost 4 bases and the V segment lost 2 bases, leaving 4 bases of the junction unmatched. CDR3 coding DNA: TGTGCCTGGAGTCAGGGACTAGCGGAATACGAGCAGTACTTC. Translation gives CAWSQGLAEYEQYF.

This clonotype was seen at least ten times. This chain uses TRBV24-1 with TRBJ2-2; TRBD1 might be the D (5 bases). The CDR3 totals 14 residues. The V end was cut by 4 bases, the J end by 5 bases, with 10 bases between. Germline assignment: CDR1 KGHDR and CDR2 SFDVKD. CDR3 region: CATSDTTETGELFF. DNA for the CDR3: TGTGCCACCAGTGACACGACAGAAACCGGGGAGCTGTTTTTT.

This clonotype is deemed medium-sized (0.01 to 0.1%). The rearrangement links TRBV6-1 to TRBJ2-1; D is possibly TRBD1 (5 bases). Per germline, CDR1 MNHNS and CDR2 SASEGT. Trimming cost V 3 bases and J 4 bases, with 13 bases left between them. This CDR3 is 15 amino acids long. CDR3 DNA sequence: TGTGCCAGCAGTGATGGCCCAGGGTTTTACAATGAGCAGTTCTTC. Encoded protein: CASSDGPGFYNEQFF.

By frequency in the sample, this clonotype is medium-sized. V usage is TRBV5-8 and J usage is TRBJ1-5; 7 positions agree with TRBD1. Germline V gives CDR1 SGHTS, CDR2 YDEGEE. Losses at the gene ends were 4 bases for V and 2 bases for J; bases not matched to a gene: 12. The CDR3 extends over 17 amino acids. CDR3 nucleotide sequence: TGTGCCAGCAGCCCCGTACTACAGGGGTCGGGCAATCAGCCCCAGCATTTT. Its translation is CASSPVLQGSGNQPQHF.

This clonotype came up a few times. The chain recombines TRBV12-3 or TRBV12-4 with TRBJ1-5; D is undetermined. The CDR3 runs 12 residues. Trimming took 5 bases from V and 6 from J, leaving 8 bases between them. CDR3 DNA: TGTGCCAGCAGTCGTGATGGTCAGCCCCAGCATTTT. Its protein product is CASSRDGQPQHF.

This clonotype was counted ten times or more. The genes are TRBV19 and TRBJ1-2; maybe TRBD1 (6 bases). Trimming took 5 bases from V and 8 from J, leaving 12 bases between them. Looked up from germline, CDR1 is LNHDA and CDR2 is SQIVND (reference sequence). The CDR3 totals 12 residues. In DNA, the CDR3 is TGTGCCAGTAGTGAACAGGGTGGAGGCTACACCTTC. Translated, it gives CASSEQGGGYTF.

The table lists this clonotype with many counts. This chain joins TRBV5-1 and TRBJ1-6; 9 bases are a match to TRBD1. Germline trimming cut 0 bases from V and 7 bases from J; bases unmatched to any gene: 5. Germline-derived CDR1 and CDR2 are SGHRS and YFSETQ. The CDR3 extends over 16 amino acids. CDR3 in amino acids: CASSLEWDRANSPLHF. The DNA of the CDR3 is TGCGCCAGCAGCTTGGAATGGGACAGGGCGAATTCACCCCTCCACTTT.

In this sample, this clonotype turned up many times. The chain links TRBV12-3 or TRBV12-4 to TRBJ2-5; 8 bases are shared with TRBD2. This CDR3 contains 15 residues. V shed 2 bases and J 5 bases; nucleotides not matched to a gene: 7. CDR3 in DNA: TGTGCCAGCAGTTTAAGGCGGGAGGATGGGGAGACCCAGTACTTC. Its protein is CASSLRREDGETQYF.

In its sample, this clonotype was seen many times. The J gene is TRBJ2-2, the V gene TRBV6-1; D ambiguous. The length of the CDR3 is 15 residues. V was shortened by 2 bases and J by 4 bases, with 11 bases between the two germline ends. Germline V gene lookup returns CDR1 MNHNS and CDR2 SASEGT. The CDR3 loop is CASSEQRRPTGELFF. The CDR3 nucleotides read TGTGCCAGCAGTGAACAAAGGCGGCCCACCGGGGAGCTGTTTTTT.

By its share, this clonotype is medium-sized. DNA of the CDR3: TGCAGTGCTAAAAGCCCGACTAGCGGGAGTGAGACCCAGTACTTC. It codes for CSAKSPTSGSETQYF. The chain uses TRBV20-1 and TRBJ2-5; TRBD2 agrees at 12 bases. The V segment lost 4 bases and the J segment 5 bases; nucleotides outside the gene matches: 8. This CDR3 has 15 amino acids. Germline V gene sequence: CDR1 DFQATT, CDR2 SNEGSKA (reference sequence).

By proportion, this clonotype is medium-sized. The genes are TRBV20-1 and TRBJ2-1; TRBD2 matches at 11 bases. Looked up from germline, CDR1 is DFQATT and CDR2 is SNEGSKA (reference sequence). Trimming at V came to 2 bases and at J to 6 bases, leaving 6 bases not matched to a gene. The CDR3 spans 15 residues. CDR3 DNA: TGCAGTGCTAGAAGACTAGCGGGGCCCACCAATGAGCAGTTCTTC. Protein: CSARRLAGPTNEQFF.

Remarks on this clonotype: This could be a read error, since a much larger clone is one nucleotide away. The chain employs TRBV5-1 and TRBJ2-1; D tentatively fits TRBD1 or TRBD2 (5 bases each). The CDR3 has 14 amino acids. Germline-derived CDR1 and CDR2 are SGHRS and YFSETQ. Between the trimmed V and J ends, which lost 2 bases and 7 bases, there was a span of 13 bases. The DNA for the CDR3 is TGCGCCAGCAGCTTTGGGGGAATGATGAATGAGCAGTTCTTC. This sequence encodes CASSFGGMMNEQFF.

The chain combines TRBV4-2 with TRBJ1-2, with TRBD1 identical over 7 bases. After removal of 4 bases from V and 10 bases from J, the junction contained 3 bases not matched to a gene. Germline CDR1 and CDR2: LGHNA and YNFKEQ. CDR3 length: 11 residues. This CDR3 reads CASSPQGYYTF. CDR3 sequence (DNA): TGTGCCAGCAGCCCACAGGGGTACTACACCTTC.

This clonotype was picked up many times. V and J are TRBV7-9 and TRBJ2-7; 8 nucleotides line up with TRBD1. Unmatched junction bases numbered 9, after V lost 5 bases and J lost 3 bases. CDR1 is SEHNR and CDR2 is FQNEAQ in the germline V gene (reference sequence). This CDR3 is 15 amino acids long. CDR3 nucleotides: TGTGCCAGCAGCCCTCCTGGGACAGGAGACTACGAGCAGTACTTC. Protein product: CASSPPGTGDYEQYF.

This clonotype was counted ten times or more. The CDR3: CASSLGGIYEQYF. The CDR3 DNA follows: TGTGCCAGCAGCTTAGGAGGTATCTACGAGCAGTACTTC. This chain links TRBV7-9 with TRBJ2-7; D call uncertain. Germline CDR1 SEHNR, CDR2 FQNEAQ (reference sequence). There are 13 residues in the CDR3. V was cut by 1 base and J by 3 bases, with 7 bases left in between. Drawing the rest from reference TRBV7-9 and TRBJ2-7, the complete variable domain is DTGVSQNPRHKITKRGQNVTFRCDPISEHNRLYWYRQTLGQGPEFLTYFQNEAQLEKSRLLSDRFSAERPKGSFSTLEIQRTEQGDSAMYLCASSLGGIYEQYFGPGTRLTVT.

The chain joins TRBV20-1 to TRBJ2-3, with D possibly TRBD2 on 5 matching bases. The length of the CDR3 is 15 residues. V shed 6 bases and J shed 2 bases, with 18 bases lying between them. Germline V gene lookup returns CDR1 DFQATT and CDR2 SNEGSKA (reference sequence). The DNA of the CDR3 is TGCAGTGCCCGGACTGATACCCGGACCACAGATACGCAGTATTTT. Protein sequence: CSARTDTRTTDTQYF.

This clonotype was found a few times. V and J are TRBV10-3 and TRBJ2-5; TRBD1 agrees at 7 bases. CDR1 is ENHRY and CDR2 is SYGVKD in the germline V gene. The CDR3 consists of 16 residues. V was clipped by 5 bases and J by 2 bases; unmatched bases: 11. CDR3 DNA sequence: TGTGCCATCAGTCGACAGGGAGTCGGGACGCAAGAGACCCAGTACTTC. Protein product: CAISRQGVGTQETQYF.